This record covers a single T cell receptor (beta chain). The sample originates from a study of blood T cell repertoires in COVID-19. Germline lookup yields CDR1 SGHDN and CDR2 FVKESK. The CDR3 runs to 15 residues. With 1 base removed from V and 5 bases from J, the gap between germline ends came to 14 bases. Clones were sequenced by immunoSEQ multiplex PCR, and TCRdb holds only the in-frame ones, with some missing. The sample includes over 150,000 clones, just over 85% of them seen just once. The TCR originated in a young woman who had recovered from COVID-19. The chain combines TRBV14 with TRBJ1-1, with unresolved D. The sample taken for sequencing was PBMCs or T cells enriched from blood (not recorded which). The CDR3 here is CASSQGMEGGTEAFF. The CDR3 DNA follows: TGTGCCAGCAGCCAAGGAATGGAGGGTGGTACTGAAGCTTTCTTT. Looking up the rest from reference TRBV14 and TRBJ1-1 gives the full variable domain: EAGVTQFPSHSVIEKGQTVTLRCDPISGHDNLYWYRRVMGKEIKFLLHFVKESKQDESGMPNNRFLAERTGGTYSTLKVQPAELEDSGVYFCASSQGMEGGTEAFFGQGTRLTVV.